A single sample is the source of the 16 T cell receptor beta chains below, sequenced in a study of Ad26.COV2.S vaccination and SARS-CoV-2 variants. As to treatment: some 20 received Ad26.COV2.S at low or high dose, single or two shots; 5 received placebo; per-sample allocation not given. Collection of the samples took place on day 63 after the first injection of vaccine or placebo. Produced via immunoSEQ multiplex PCR; TCRdb's table is partial and in-frame only. The sample consists of about 440,000 clones, 90% of them appearing once. Sequences were derived from peripheral blood, sampled in a trial of Ad26.COV2.S vaccine versus placebo. All receptors derive from a person aged 18-60 years who received the Ad26.COV2.S COVID-19 vaccine or a placebo.

This chain links TRBV7-2 with TRBJ1-1, with D perhaps TRBD1 (5 bases). The V end lost 5 bases, the J end lost 8 bases, and 15 bases lay between the germline ends. CDR3 length equals 13 residues. Germline lookup yields CDR1 SGHTA and CDR2 FQGNSA. CDR3 in amino acids: CASSPRRDIEAFF. The DNA of the CDR3 is TGTGCCAGCAGCCCTCGCAGGGATATCGAAGCTTTCTTT. Variable domain in full (rest from reference TRBV7-2 and TRBJ1-1): GAGVSQSPSNKVTEKGKDVELRCDPISGHTALYWYRQSLGQGLEFLIYFQGNSAPDKSGLPSDRFSAERTGGSVSTLTIQRTQQEDSAVYLCASSPRRDIEAFFGQGTRLTVV.

V gene TRBV19 combines with J gene TRBJ2-2; TRBD1 matches at 8 bases. V lost 6 bases and J lost 4; bases outside the gene matches: 7. The V gene's germline CDR1 is LNHDA and CDR2 SQIVND (reference sequence). The CDR3 covers 15 residues. Here the CDR3 DNA reads TGTGCCAGTAGCCGTGGACAGGGAAGCACCGGGGAGCTGTTTTTT. Encoded protein: CASSRGQGSTGELFF.

This clone was seen more than once but under ten times. This chain joins TRBV28 and TRBJ1-5; 9 bases line up with TRBD1. The CDR3 is 16 amino acids. CDR1 MDHEN and CDR2 SYDVKM come from the germline V gene. The V segment lost 7 bases and the J segment 6 bases; nucleotides outside the gene matches: 13. The CDR3 DNA follows: TGTGCCAGCACTACTCCGGGACAGGGAAAAGGTCAGCCCCAGCATTTT. This sequence encodes CASTTPGQGKGQPQHF. Filled out from reference TRBV28 and TRBJ1-5, the complete variable domain reads DVKVTQSSRYLVKRTGEKVFLECVQDMDHENMFWYRQDPGLGLRLIYFSYDVKMKEKGDIPEGYSVSREKKERFSLILESASTNQTSMYLCASTTPGQGKGQPQHFGDGTRLSIL.

This chain links TRBV30 with TRBJ1-1; 7 nucleotides match TRBD1. This CDR3 has 14 residues. V trimming: 5 bases; J trimming: 3 bases; junction bases outside the gene matches: 9. Germline V gene data show CDR1 as GTSNPN and CDR2 as SVGIG (reference sequence). The DNA of the CDR3 is TGTGCCTGGGCAGGACCGAGGGGGCACACTGAAGCTTTCTTT. Translating gives CAWAGPRGHTEAFF.

This chain uses TRBV19 with TRBJ2-7; a weak D match, TRBD1 (6 bases). CDR1 is LNHDA, CDR2 SQIVND, per germline (reference sequence). The V and J ends lost 5 bases and 7 bases respectively, with 15 bases between them. The CDR3 consists of 13 residues. This chain's CDR3 is CASSLGQSGEQYF. Here the CDR3 DNA reads TGTGCCAGTAGTTTAGGACAGTCGGGGGAGCAGTACTTC.

This clone was counted only a few times. The chain links TRBV24-1 to TRBJ2-7; D not certain. The germline V and J ends were trimmed by 1 base and 8 bases, with 11 bases remaining between them. The germline CDR1 and CDR2 sequences are KGHDR and SFDVKD. CDR3 length equals 13 residues. CDR3 coding DNA: TGTGCCACCAGTGATTTACTTTACCCGAAGCAGTACTTC. Its protein product is CATSDLLYPKQYF.

DNA of the CDR3: TGTGCCAGCGGCGAGCGATCTAATGAAAAACTGTTTTTT. Protein product: CASGERSNEKLFF. This rearrangement joins TRBV28 to TRBJ1-4; D gene unclear. CDR1 and CDR2 from the germline V gene are MDHEN and SYDVKM. This CDR3 has 13 amino acids. Trimming took off 8 bases at V and 3 bases at J, with 10 bases between the two ends.

Here the CDR3 DNA reads TGTGCCAGCAGTTACGGGCCGGGGGCGAGAAACACCATATATTTT. It encodes CASSYGPGARNTIYF. The V and J genes are TRBV6-5 and TRBJ1-3; D is perhaps TRBD1 (6 bases). Germline CDR1 is MNHEY and CDR2 is SVGAGI. The CDR3 sequence is 15 residues long. V lost 2 bases and J 5 bases, leaving 13 bases between the germline ends.

The V gene is TRBV5-1, the J gene TRBJ2-3, with D perhaps TRBD1 (6 bases). The germline V gene encodes CDR1 SGHRS and CDR2 YFSETQ. The CDR3 totals 16 residues. Trimming took 0 bases from V and 0 from J, leaving 11 bases between them. The CDR3 coding sequence is TGCGCCAGCAGCTTGGAGACAGGACCAAGCACAGATACGCAGTATTTT. As protein: CASSLETGPSTDTQYF. Full variable domain (outside the CDR3, taken from reference TRBV5-1 and TRBJ2-3): KAGVTQTPRYLIKTRGQQVTLSCSPISGHRSVSWYQQTPGQGLQFLFEYFSETQRNKGNFPGRFSGRQFSNSRSEMNVSTLELGDSALYLCASSLETGPSTDTQYFGPGTRLTVL.

This chain joins TRBV7-8 and TRBJ2-1, with TRBD2 identical over 10 bases. The CDR3 has 15 residues. Germline V gene lookup returns CDR1 SGHVS and CDR2 FQNEAQ. The V gene end was trimmed by 5 bases and the J gene end by 7 bases; junction bases not matched to a gene: 8. CDR3 sequence: CASSKPGLARNEQFF. As DNA, the CDR3 is TGTGCCAGCAGCAAACCGGGACTAGCGCGGAATGAGCAGTTCTTC.

The chain combines TRBV3-1 (or the pseudogene TRBV3-2) with TRBJ1-2, with a weak D call TRBD1 (6 bases). Trimming left V 1 base short and J 10 bases short, with 16 bases between. Germline V gene lookup returns CDR1 LGHDT and CDR2 YNNKEL (reference sequence). CDR3 length: 14 residues. Here the CDR3 DNA reads TGTGCCAGCAGCCAAGTTAGAGGTGGGGGGGCCTACACCTTC. Amino acids: CASSQVRGGGAYTF.

V and J are TRBV4-2 and TRBJ1-2; D uncertain. V was cut by 0 bases and J by 5 bases, with 4 bases left in between. Germline CDR1 and CDR2: LGHNA and YNFKEQ. This CDR3 spans 12 amino acids. The CDR3 region is CASSQDRYGYTF. The CDR3 DNA is TGTGCCAGCAGCCAAGACAGATATGGCTACACCTTC.

This clone has a single count. The V call is TRBV30, the J call TRBJ2-1; 9 positions agree with TRBD2. The germline V gene has CDR1 GTSNPN and CDR2 SVGIG (reference sequence). The CDR3 extends over 17 amino acids. Trimming cost V 0 bases and J 7 bases; bases outside gene matches: 13. The CDR3 nucleotides read TGTGCCTGGAGTGTATTTTCGCCTAGCGGGAAAATAAATGAGCAGTTCTTC. Translated, it gives CAWSVFSPSGKINEQFF.

The rearrangement links TRBV28 to TRBJ2-3, with D possibly TRBD1 on 6 matching bases. CDR3 size: 14 residues. Germline CDR1 MDHEN, CDR2 SYDVKM. The V gene lost 5 bases and the J gene lost 4 bases, with 13 bases spanning the gap. The DNA for the CDR3 is TGTGCCAGCAGTCAGCGGACAGCCCCAGATACGCAGTATTTT. As protein: CASSQRTAPDTQYF.

Of note for this clone: Distinct nucleotide sequences in the sample also encode this CDR3. V usage is TRBV20-1 and J usage is TRBJ1-2, with D unclear. Trimming stripped 3 bases from V and 4 bases from J, with 3 bases between. Germline-derived CDR1 and CDR2 are DFQATT and SNEGSKA (reference sequence). This CDR3 is 10 amino acids long. CDR3 DNA sequence: TGCAGTGCTAGTGGCTATGGCTACACCTTC. It is translated as CSASGYGYTF.

This clone was detected once. This chain uses TRBV2 with TRBJ2-5; 12 bases agree with TRBD2. This CDR3 has 15 residues. Trimming at V came to 4 bases and at J to 1 base, leaving 1 base not matched to a gene. Germline CDR1 is SNHLY and CDR2 is FYNNEI. Here the CDR3 DNA reads TGTGCCAGCAGTGGGGGACTAGCGGGCCAAGAGACCCAGTACTTC. Encoded protein: CASSGGLAGQETQYF.